The 22 T cell receptor beta chains listed next were all sequenced from one sample in a study of T-cell memory formation after mild COVID-19. A single record per CDR3 protein comes from TCRdb applying MiXCR to the 5' RACE reads. The sample contains under 250,000 distinct CDR3 sequences, roughly 15% of which appear only once. The sample consisted of PBMCs or a T cell subset sorted from them (not recorded which). The receptors stem from an adult woman who had mild COVID-19 (a few samples of this study predate the infection). Cell type and time point are not known.

This chain connects TRBV7-9 to TRBJ1-4; D may be TRBD1 (5 bases). V lost 8 bases to trimming and J lost 5 bases, with 18 bases between them. CDR1 is SEHNR, CDR2 FQNEAQ, per germline (reference sequence). The CDR3 totals 15 residues. The CDR3 spells CASLNRGASNEKLFF. The CDR3 region has the DNA TGTGCCAGCCTAAACCGGGGCGCTTCAAATGAAAAACTGTTTTTT.

V gene TRBV10-3 combines with J gene TRBJ1-6; D might be TRBD1 (5 bases). The CDR3 length is 15 residues. CDR1 and CDR2 from the germline V gene are ENHRY and SYGVKD. Trimming took 2 bases from V and 5 from J, leaving 10 bases between them. The CDR3 spells CAISEHQGDNSPLHF. The DNA for the CDR3 is TGTGCCATCAGTGAGCACCAGGGCGATAATTCACCCCTCCACTTT.

This rearrangement joins TRBV7-7 to TRBJ2-2, with TRBD2 matching 7 bases. The germline V gene encodes CDR1 SSHAT and CDR2 FNYEAQ (reference sequence). The CDR3 is 16 residues long. The CDR3 bases are TGTGCTAGCGGGCCGGGACGTCTCCTAGAAGCCGGGGAGCTGTTTTTT. It is translated as CASGPGRLLEAGELFF.

The rearrangement joins TRBV5-1 to TRBJ2-3, with a tentative D call TRBD1 (6 bases). The germline V gene has CDR1 SGHRS and CDR2 YFSETQ. There are 19 residues in the CDR3. V lost 1 base and J 2 bases, leaving 23 bases between the germline ends. The CDR3 sequence: CASSLREVGPGASTDTQYF. The CDR3 DNA reads TGCGCCAGCAGCTTGAGAGAGGTAGGGCCAGGGGCCTCCACAGATACGCAGTATTTT. The full variable domain, rest sourced from reference TRBV5-1 and TRBJ2-3, is KAGVTQTPRYLIKTRGQQVTLSCSPISGHRSVSWYQQTPGQGLQFLFEYFSETQRNKGNFPGRFSGRQFSNSRSEMNVSTLELGDSALYLCASSLREVGPGASTDTQYFGPGTRLTVL.

V and J are TRBV5-1 and TRBJ1-2, with 9 bases lining up with TRBD1. The CDR3 consists of 14 residues. V trimming: 7 bases; J trimming: 3 bases; junction bases outside the gene matches: 7. CDR1 is SGHRS and CDR2 is YFSETQ in the germline V gene. CDR3 protein: CASQGQGLDYGYTF. The CDR3 nucleotides read TGCGCCAGCCAGGGACAGGGATTAGACTATGGCTACACCTTC.

This clonotype showed up just a few times. The J gene is TRBJ2-6, the V gene TRBV27; the D call may be TRBD1 or TRBD2 (5 bases each). The V end lost 4 bases, the J end lost 0 bases, and 16 bases lay between the germline ends. The CDR3 sequence is 18 residues long. Germline V lookup: CDR1 MNHEY, CDR2 SMNVEV (reference sequence). CDR3 protein: CASSSTGSLASGANVLTF. DNA of the CDR3: TGTGCCAGCAGTTCTACAGGCTCCCTAGCCTCTGGGGCCAACGTCCTGACTTTC.

V gene TRBV21-1 combines with J gene TRBJ2-4; the DNA was not used to check the table's D call, TRBD2. TRBV21-1 is assigned pseudogene status. CDR3 size: 19 residues. CDR3 DNA sequence: TGTGCCAGCAGGCCTCCTAGCGGGGGGAGGAGGAGAGCCAAAAACATTCAGTACTTC. Its protein product is CASRPPSGGRRRAKNIQYF.

In this sample, this clonotype turned up a few times. The CDR3 region has the DNA TGCGCCAGCAGCCAAGCCGTGACTAGCGGGGGGGTCTACGAGCAGTACTTC. As protein: CASSQAVTSGGVYEQYF. This rearrangement joins TRBV4-1 to TRBJ2-7; 14 positions match TRBD2. The ends lost 1 base at V and 3 bases at J; junction bases unmatched: 5. Germline V gives CDR1 MGHRA, CDR2 YSYEKL. CDR3 length: 17 amino acids.

This clonotype has a handful of counts. DNA for the CDR3: TGCGCCAGCAGCTCACAGGGTGATGGCTACACCTTC. Amino acid sequence: CASSSQGDGYTF. The chain combines TRBV5-1 with TRBJ1-2; D might be TRBD1 (6 bases). Looked up from germline, CDR1 is SGHRS and CDR2 is YFSETQ. This CDR3 spans 12 amino acids. V lost 3 bases and J 6 bases, leaving 9 bases between the germline ends.

The chain joins TRBV19 to TRBJ1-2; D is unclear. CDR3 size: 15 residues. V lost 1 base, J lost 3 bases, and 12 bases lay in between. Germline V gene data show CDR1 as LNHDA and CDR2 as SQIVND (reference sequence). In DNA, the CDR3 is TGTGCCAGTAGTATAGGAAGAACAGAGTACTATGGCTACACCTTC. It is translated as CASSIGRTEYYGYTF. The variable domain in full, completed from reference TRBV19 and TRBJ1-2, reads DGGITQSPKYLFRKEGQNVTLSCEQNLNHDAMYWYRQDPGQGLRLIYYSQIVNDFQKGDIAEGYSVSREKKESFPLTVTSAQKNPTAFYLCASSIGRTEYYGYTFGSGTRLTVV.

This clonotype was seen more than once but under ten times. The chain links TRBV7-9 to TRBJ2-3, with 9 bases matching TRBD1. Germline-derived CDR1 and CDR2 are SEHNR and FQNEAQ (reference sequence). J was trimmed by 5 bases and V by 5 bases; bases with no gene match: 11. The CDR3 is made up of 16 amino acids. Written as DNA, the CDR3 is TGTGCCAGCAGCCCTGGCCGGACAGGGGAGGGAGATACGCAGTATTTT. The encoded protein is CASSPGRTGEGDTQYF.

This clonotype was seen at least ten times. V is TRBV7-3 and J is TRBJ2-1; 7 positions agree with TRBD2. Germline lookup yields CDR1 SGHTA and CDR2 FQGTGA. V lost 4 bases and J lost 2; bases outside the gene matches: 5. This CDR3 spans 15 amino acids. CDR3 coding DNA: TGTGCCAGCAGCTCCACTAGCGACCCCTACAATGAGCAGTTCTTC. Amino acid sequence: CASSSTSDPYNEQFF.

This clonotype was detected a few times. The gene calls are TRBV3-1 and TRBJ2-7; D might be TRBD2 (6 bases). V dropped 2 bases and J dropped 6 bases, with 11 bases sitting between them. The germline V gene encodes CDR1 LGHDT and CDR2 YNNKEL (reference sequence). The CDR3 has 13 amino acids. CDR3 in DNA: TGTGCCAGCAGCCAATTCGAGGGAGGCGAGCAGTACTTC. Its protein product is CASSQFEGGEQYF.

This clonotype was seen ten or more times. The J gene is TRBJ2-3, the V gene TRBV12-3 or TRBV12-4; 12 positions agree with TRBD2. V was clipped by 3 bases and J by 3 bases; unmatched bases: 4. The CDR3 totals 16 residues. CDR3 sequence reads: CASSFGTSGWTDTQYF. In DNA, the CDR3 is TGTGCCAGCAGTTTCGGGACTAGCGGGTGGACAGATACGCAGTATTTT.

The V and J genes are TRBV4-3 and TRBJ2-7; D not certain. This CDR3 comprises 14 residues. Germline V CDR1 and CDR2: LGHNA, YSLEER. V gave up 4 bases and J gave up 9 bases, with 19 bases separating them. The CDR3 region is CASSLTADIRGQYF. The CDR3 coding sequence is TGCGCCAGCAGCCTGACGGCAGATATTCGTGGGCAGTACTTC.

The chain is built from TRBV10-3 and TRBJ2-5; 7 nucleotides agree with TRBD2. The V and J ends lost 6 bases and 5 bases, in that order; junction bases with no gene match: 6. Per the germline V gene, CDR1 is ENHRY and CDR2 is SYGVKD. This CDR3 has 13 amino acids. The CDR3 region has the DNA TGTGCCATCAGGAAGAATAGCGGGGAGACCCAGTACTTC. This encodes CAIRKNSGETQYF.

This clonotype has a handful of counts. V usage is TRBV5-1 and J usage is TRBJ2-7, with D possibly matching TRBD1 (6 bases). V was pared by 3 bases and J by 3 bases, with 16 bases between. This CDR3 region has 15 residues. CDR1 SGHRS and CDR2 YFSETQ come from the germline V gene. The CDR3 DNA follows: TGCGCCAGCAGCTACAGGGTTCAAGGGTTCTACGAGCAGTACTTC. Its protein is CASSYRVQGFYEQYF.

This clonotype turned up a few times. The gene calls are TRBV3-1 and TRBJ2-5; 7 bases map to TRBD2. The germline CDR1 and CDR2 sequences are LGHDT and YNNKEL (reference sequence). There are 16 residues in the CDR3. The ends lost 0 bases at V and 5 bases at J; junction bases unmatched: 9. The CDR3 sequence: CASSQDPGGWGETQYF. CDR3 coding DNA: TGTGCCAGCAGCCAAGACCCCGGGGGGTGGGGTGAGACCCAGTACTTC.

In its sample, this clonotype was seen a few times. This chain connects TRBV12-3 or TRBV12-4 to TRBJ2-7; 10 positions agree with TRBD2. This CDR3 comprises 16 residues. J lost 2 bases, V lost 5 bases, and 9 bases had no gene match. CDR3 protein: CASSADTSGTAYEQYF. DNA for the CDR3: TGTGCCAGCAGTGCAGATACTAGCGGGACGGCCTACGAGCAGTACTTC.

This clonotype was seen a few times. The chain carries TRBV29-1 and TRBJ2-5; 7 nucleotides line up with TRBD2. Germline V CDR1 and CDR2: SQVTM, ANQGSEA. V shed 5 bases and J 1 base; nucleotides not matched to a gene: 7. This CDR3 comprises 14 residues. DNA of the CDR3: TGCAGCGTTACGGCTAGCGGTGTCCAAGAGACCCAGTACTTC. It encodes CSVTASGVQETQYF.

A few counts support this clonotype. The chain employs TRBV12-3 or TRBV12-4 and TRBJ2-7, with D possibly TRBD2 on 5 matching bases. CDR3 size: 13 residues. V lost 3 bases and J 5 bases, leaving 11 bases between the germline ends. CDR3 sequence: CASSFVPGNEQYF. CDR3 in DNA: TGTGCCAGCAGTTTCGTTCCCGGGAACGAGCAGTACTTC.

The chain combines TRBV27 with TRBJ1-2; TRBD1 might be the D (6 bases). Between the trimmed V and J ends, which lost 3 bases and 3 bases, there was a span of 17 bases. The CDR3 has 16 residues. Germline V lookup: CDR1 MNHEY, CDR2 SMNVEV (reference sequence). CDR3 nucleotides: TGTGCCAGCAGTTTCAGAAGGGGGTTTAATGACTATGGCTACACCTTC. It encodes CASSFRRGFNDYGYTF.